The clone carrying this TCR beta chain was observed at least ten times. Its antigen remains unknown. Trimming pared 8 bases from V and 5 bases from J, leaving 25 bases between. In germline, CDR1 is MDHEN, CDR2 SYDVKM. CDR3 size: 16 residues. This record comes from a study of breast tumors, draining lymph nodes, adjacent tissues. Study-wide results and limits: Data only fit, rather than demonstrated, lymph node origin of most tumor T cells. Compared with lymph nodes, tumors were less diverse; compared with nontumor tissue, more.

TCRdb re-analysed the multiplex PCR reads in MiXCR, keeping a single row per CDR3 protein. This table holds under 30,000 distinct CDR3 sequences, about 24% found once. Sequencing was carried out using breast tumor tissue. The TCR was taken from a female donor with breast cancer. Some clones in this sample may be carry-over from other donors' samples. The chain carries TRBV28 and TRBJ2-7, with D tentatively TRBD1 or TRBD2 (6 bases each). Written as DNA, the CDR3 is TGTGCCAGCGCCCTGCCGGACGGAGGGGGGCGCCACGAGCAGTACTTC. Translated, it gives CASALPDGGGRHEQYF.